This note documents a single T cell receptor (beta chain) sequence. This sample is part of a study of blood T cell repertoires in COVID-19. Overall study: COVID-19 samples from acute and convalescent phases originated in the United States, Italy and Spain. The cDNA or gDNA used as material had been derived from T cells, B-cell-depleted T cells, or PBMCs.

As handled by the study authors: Reference gene primers were amplified, and this amplification served to estimate nucleated cell counts. Repertoires were generated with immunoSEQ multiplex PCR, while TCRdb's copy carries only in-frame clones and drops some. The V and J calls and clone size are taken from that table; D and trimming were inferred from the DNA. This table holds 40,000 to 45,000 clones, roughly 88% found once. V dropped 6 bases and J dropped 4; count of bases not matched to a gene: 13. The CDR3 loop spans 16 amino acids. CDR1 is SGHNT and CDR2 is YYREEE in the germline V gene (reference sequence).

This clonotype was obtained from a human donor in a cohort sampled during active COVID-19. Sequencing was done on a sample of peripheral blood. The chain joins TRBV5-4 to TRBJ2-3; the match to TRBD1 covers 8 bases. CDR3 nucleotides: TGTGCCAGCACCACCCCAGGGGGCCGAAGTGCAGATACGCAGTATTTT. Translating gives CASTTPGGRSADTQYF. Filled out from reference TRBV5-4 and TRBJ2-3, the complete variable domain reads ETGVTQSPTHLIKTRGQQVTLRCSSQSGHNTVSWYQQALGQGPQFIFQYYREEENGRGNFPPRFSGLQFPNYSSELNVNALELDDSALYLCASTTPGGRSADTQYFGPGTRLTVL.